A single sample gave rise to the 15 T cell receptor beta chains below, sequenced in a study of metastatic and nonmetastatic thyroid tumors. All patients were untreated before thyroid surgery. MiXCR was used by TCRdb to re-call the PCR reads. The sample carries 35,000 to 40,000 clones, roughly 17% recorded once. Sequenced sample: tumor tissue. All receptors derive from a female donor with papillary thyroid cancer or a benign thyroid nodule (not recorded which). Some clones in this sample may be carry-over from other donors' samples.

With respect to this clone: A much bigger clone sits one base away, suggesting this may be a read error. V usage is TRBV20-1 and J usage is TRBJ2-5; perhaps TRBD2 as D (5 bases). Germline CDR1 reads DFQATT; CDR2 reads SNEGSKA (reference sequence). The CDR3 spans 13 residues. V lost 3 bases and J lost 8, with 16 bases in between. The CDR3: CSARGRVRDTQYF. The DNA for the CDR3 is TGCAGTGCTAGGGGGAGAGTCCGAGACACCCAGTACTTC.

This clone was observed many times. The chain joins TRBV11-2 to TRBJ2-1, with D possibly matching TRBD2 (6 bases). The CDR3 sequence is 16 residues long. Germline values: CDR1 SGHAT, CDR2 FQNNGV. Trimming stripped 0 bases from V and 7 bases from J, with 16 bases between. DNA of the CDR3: TGTGCCAGCAGCTTAGAGGGGACTGTTGCGGCAAATGAGCAGTTCTTC. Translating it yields CASSLEGTVAANEQFF.

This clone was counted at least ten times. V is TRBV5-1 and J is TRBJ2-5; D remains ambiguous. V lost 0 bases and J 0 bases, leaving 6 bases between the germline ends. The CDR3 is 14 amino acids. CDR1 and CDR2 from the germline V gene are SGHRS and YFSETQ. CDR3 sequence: CASSLVANQETQYF. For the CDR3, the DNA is TGCGCCAGCAGCTTGGTGGCAAACCAAGAGACCCAGTACTTC.

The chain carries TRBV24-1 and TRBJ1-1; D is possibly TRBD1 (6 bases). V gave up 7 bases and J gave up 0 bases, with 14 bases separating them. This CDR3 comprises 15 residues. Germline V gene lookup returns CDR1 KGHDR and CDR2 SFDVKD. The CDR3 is CATSGGADLNTEAFF. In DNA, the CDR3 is TGTGCCACCAGCGGGGGGGCGGATCTGAACACTGAAGCTTTCTTT.

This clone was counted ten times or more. The CDR3 region has the DNA TGTGCCAGCAGTAGCGGGACAACCGTCCCAGATACGCAGTATTTT. Protein sequence: CASSSGTTVPDTQYF. This chain connects TRBV27 to TRBJ2-3, with D perhaps matching TRBD2 (7 bases). The CDR3 spans 15 residues. The germline gives CDR1 MNHEY, CDR2 SMNVEV (reference sequence). Trimming left V 5 bases short and J 4 bases short, with 16 bases between.

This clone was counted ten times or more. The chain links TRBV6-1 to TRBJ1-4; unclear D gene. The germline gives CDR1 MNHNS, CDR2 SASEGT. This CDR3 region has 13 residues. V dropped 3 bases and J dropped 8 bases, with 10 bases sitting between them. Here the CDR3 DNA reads TGTGCCAGCAGTGACAGTTGGAAGGAAAAACTGTTTTTT. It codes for CASSDSWKEKLFF.

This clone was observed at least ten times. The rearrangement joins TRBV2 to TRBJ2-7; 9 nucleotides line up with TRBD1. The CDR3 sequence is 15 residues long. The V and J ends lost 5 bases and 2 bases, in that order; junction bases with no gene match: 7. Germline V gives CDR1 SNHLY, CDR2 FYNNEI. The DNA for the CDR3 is TGTGCCAGCAGTTCCGGACAGGGGTATCCCTACGAGCAGTACTTC. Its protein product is CASSSGQGYPYEQYF.

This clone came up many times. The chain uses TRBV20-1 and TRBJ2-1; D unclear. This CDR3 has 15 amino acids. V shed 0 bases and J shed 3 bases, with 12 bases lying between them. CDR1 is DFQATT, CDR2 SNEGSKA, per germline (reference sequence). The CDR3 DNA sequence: TGCAGTGCTAGAGATTTTGAAGATTTCTACAATGAGCAGTTCTTC. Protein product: CSARDFEDFYNEQFF.

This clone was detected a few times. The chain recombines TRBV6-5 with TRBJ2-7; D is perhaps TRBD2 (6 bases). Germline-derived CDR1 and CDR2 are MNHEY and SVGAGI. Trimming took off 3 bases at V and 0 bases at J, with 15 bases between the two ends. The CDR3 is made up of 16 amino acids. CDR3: CASSYSGGTSSYEQYF. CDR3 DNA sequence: TGTGCCAGCAGTTATTCCGGCGGGACGAGCTCCTACGAGCAGTACTTC.

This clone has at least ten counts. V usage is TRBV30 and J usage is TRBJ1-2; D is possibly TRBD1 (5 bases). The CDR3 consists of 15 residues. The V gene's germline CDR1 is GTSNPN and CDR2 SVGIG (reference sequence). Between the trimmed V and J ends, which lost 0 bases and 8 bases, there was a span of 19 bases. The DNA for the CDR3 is TGTGCCTGGAGTGTAGGCGGGGCGAAATTACTCGGCTACACCTTC. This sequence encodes CAWSVGGAKLLGYTF. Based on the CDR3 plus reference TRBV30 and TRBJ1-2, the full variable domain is SQTIHQWPATLVQPVGSPLSLECTVEGTSNPNLYWYRQAAGRGLQLLFYSVGIGQISSEVPQNLSASRPQDRQFILSSKKLLLSDSGFYLCAWSVGGAKLLGYTFGSGTRLTVV.

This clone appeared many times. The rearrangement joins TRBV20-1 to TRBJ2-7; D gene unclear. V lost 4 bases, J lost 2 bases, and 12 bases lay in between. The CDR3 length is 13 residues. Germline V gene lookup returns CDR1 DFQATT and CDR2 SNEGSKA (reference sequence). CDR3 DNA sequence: TGCAGTGCTAAGTTAGGGCCCACCTACGAGCAGTACTTC. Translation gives CSAKLGPTYEQYF.

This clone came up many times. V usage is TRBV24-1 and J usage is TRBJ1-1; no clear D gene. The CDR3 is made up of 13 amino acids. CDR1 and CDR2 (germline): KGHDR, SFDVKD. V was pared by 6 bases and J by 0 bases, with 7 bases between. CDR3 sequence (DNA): TGTGCCACCAGTACCGCGCTGAACACTGAAGCTTTCTTT. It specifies CATSTALNTEAFF.

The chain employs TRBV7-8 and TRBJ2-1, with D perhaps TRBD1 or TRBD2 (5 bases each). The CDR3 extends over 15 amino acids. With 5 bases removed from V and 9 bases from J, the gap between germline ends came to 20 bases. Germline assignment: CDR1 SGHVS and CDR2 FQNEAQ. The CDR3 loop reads CASSPLATWGTEQFF. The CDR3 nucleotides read TGTGCCAGCAGCCCCCTAGCAACATGGGGCACTGAGCAGTTCTTC. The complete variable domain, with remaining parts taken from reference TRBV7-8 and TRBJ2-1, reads GAGVSQSPRYKVAKRGQDVALRCDPISGHVSLFWYQQALGQGPEFLTYFQNEAQLDKSGLPSDRFFAERPEGSVSTLKIQRTQQEDSAVYLCASSPLATWGTEQFFGPGTRLTVL.

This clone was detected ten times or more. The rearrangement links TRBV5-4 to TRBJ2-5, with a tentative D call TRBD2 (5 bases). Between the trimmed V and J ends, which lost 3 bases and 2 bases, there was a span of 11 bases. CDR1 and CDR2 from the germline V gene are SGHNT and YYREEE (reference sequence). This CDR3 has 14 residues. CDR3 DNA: TGTGCCAGCAGCTCGGACTTTACACAAGAGACCCAGTACTTC. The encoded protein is CASSSDFTQETQYF.

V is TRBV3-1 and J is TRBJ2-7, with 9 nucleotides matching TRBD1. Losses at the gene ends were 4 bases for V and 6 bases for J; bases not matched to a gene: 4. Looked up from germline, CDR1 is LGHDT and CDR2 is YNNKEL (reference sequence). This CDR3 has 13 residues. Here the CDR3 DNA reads TGTGCCAGCAGCCGACAGGGGGGTGGCGAGCAGTACTTC. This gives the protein CASSRQGGGEQYF.